This is a list of T cell receptor beta chains from one sample in a study of prognosis after radiotherapy for stage I lung cancer. MiXCR was run by TCRdb on the multiplex PCR reads, yielding one entry per CDR3 protein. Among fewer than 65,000 distinct CDR3 sequences, over 30% were seen once, and the ten largest hold just under 9.5%. The material sequenced was PBMCs, taken before or after stereotactic body radiation therapy (not recorded which). These receptors all come from a donor aged 50 or older with non-small cell lung cancer. Each CDR3 is given with its conserved first and last residue. The order of the fields is V gene, D gene, J gene, clone size, CDR3 DNA, CDR3 protein. A D gene is named only where the DNA matches it firmly. A row's size may be missing; if present it is once, few, many or a size class.

v_gene: TRBV9
d_gene: TRBD1
j_gene: TRBJ2-7
abundance: -
CDR3nt: TGTGCCAGCAGCGCTCTCCCGGGACAGTGTCCTTACGAGCAGTACTTC
CDR3aa: CASSALPGQCPYEQYF

v_gene: TRBV12-5
d_gene: -
j_gene: TRBJ2-1
abundance: many
CDR3nt: TGTGCTAGTGGTTACCTACAAGGTGAGCAGTTCTTC
CDR3aa: CASGYLQGEQFF

v_gene: TRBV6-2/TRBV6-3
d_gene: -
j_gene: TRBJ1-6
abundance: many
CDR3nt: TGTGCCAGCAGTTACCGGGGTAGCAGTAATTCACCCCTCCACTTT
CDR3aa: CASSYRGSSNSPLHF

v_gene: TRBV7-6
d_gene: -
j_gene: TRBJ2-7
abundance: -
CDR3nt: TGTGCCAGCAGCAGAGGATTGGGGGGCGCGAGCGGTATTACCTACAAGCAGTACTTC
CDR3aa: CASSRGLGGASGITYKQYF

v_gene: TRBV19
d_gene: -
j_gene: TRBJ1-4
abundance: many
CDR3nt: TGTGCCAGTAGTATCGGCGGCGGGGCTGAAAAACTGTTTTTT
CDR3aa: CASSIGGGAEKLFF

v_gene: TRBV11-3
d_gene: -
j_gene: TRBJ2-1
abundance: -
CDR3nt: TGTGCCAGCAGCTTACAACAGGCTGCCTACAATGAGCAGTTCTTC
CDR3aa: CASSLQQAAYNEQFF

v_gene: TRBV5-1
d_gene: -
j_gene: TRBJ2-7
abundance: many
CDR3nt: TGCGCCAGCAGCCCGGAGCCCTACGAGCAGTACTTC
CDR3aa: CASSPEPYEQYF

v_gene: TRBV28
d_gene: -
j_gene: TRBJ1-1
abundance: many
CDR3nt: TGTGCCAGCACCTCCCCCGGTCAGGGGCTGAACACTGAAGCTTTCTTT
CDR3aa: CASTSPGQGLNTEAFF

v_gene: TRBV2
d_gene: -
j_gene: TRBJ2-7
abundance: -
CDR3nt: TGTGCCAGCGGACGTTACAGGGTCTACGAGCAGTACTTC
CDR3aa: CASGRYRVYEQYF

v_gene: TRBV20-1
d_gene: -
j_gene: TRBJ2-7
abundance: many
CDR3nt: TGCAGTGCCTATCAGGGGGGGGACGAGCAGTACTTC
CDR3aa: CSAYQGGDEQYF

v_gene: TRBV20-1
d_gene: TRBD2
j_gene: TRBJ2-7
abundance: many
CDR3nt: TGCAGTGCTAGACCCAGCGCGGCTAGCGGGAGTAGGGACGAGCAGTACTTC
CDR3aa: CSARPSAASGSRDEQYF

v_gene: TRBV13
d_gene: TRBD2
j_gene: TRBJ2-1
abundance: -
CDR3nt: TGTGCCAGCAGCCCAACTAGCGCGGAGGAGCAGTTCTTC
CDR3aa: CASSPTSAEEQFF

v_gene: TRBV20-1
d_gene: TRBD1
j_gene: TRBJ2-7
abundance: few
CDR3nt: TGCAGTGCTAGAGGAGTAGGACAGGGGGCCTACGAGCAGTACTTC
CDR3aa: CSARGVGQGAYEQYF

v_gene: TRBV28
d_gene: -
j_gene: TRBJ1-4
abundance: -
CDR3nt: TGTGCCAGCAGTTTGGCAACCTCTCAAGGGGAAAAACTGTTTTTT
CDR3aa: CASSLATSQGEKLFF

v_gene: TRBV7-6
d_gene: -
j_gene: TRBJ1-5
abundance: many
CDR3nt: TGTGCCAGCAGCTTAGCGTCGGGGGGGCAGCCCCAGCATTTT
CDR3aa: CASSLASGGQPQHF

v_gene: TRBV11-3
d_gene: -
j_gene: TRBJ1-1
abundance: many
CDR3nt: TGTGCCAGCAGCTTAGGCGGGCAGGGTGTCACTGAAGCTTTCTTT
CDR3aa: CASSLGGQGVTEAFF

v_gene: TRBV13
d_gene: -
j_gene: TRBJ2-7
abundance: many
CDR3nt: TGTGCCAGCAGCTTACGGCGGGCCAGCTCCTACGAGCAGTACTTC
CDR3aa: CASSLRRASSYEQYF

v_gene: TRBV7-9
d_gene: -
j_gene: TRBJ1-3
abundance: many
CDR3nt: TGTGCCAGCAGCTCGAGCCCAGGATCCCTATATTTT
CDR3aa: CASSSSPGSLYF

v_gene: TRBV30
d_gene: -
j_gene: TRBJ1-2
abundance: -
CDR3nt: TGTGCCTGGAGTGTAGGTGGAGGGGCTCGTTGCTACACCTTC
CDR3aa: CAWSVGGGARCYTF

v_gene: TRBV12-3/TRBV12-4
d_gene: TRBD1
j_gene: TRBJ2-5
abundance: many
CDR3nt: TGTGCCACAACAGGGGGCATGAAGACCCAGTACTTC
CDR3aa: CATTGGMKTQYF

v_gene: TRBV27
d_gene: -
j_gene: TRBJ2-7
abundance: many
CDR3nt: TGTGCCAGCAGGGACAGTCGGTACGAGCAGTACTTC
CDR3aa: CASRDSRYEQYF

v_gene: TRBV18
d_gene: -
j_gene: TRBJ2-3
abundance: many
CDR3nt: TGTGCCAGCTCACCACCGGGCGCAGATACGCAGTATTTT
CDR3aa: CASSPPGADTQYF

v_gene: TRBV14
d_gene: -
j_gene: TRBJ2-7
abundance: many
CDR3nt: TGTGCCAGCAGCCCCCACCGCGGGACAGCCGAGCAGTACTTC
CDR3aa: CASSPHRGTAEQYF

v_gene: TRBV28
d_gene: TRBD1
j_gene: TRBJ2-7
abundance: many
CDR3nt: TGTGCCAGCAGTTTAACGACAGGGAGAGAGCAGTACTTC
CDR3aa: CASSLTTGREQYF

v_gene: TRBV12-3/TRBV12-4
d_gene: -
j_gene: TRBJ2-1
abundance: many
CDR3nt: TGTGCCAGCAGTTTAAGGACAGCCGGGGGAAATGAGCAGTTCTTC
CDR3aa: CASSLRTAGGNEQFF

v_gene: TRBV18
d_gene: -
j_gene: TRBJ2-1
abundance: many
CDR3nt: TGTGCCAGCTCACCTAAGGGTGGCAGGGGAAAGGGTAATGAGCAGTTCTTC
CDR3aa: CASSPKGGRGKGNEQFF

v_gene: TRBV9
d_gene: TRBD2
j_gene: TRBJ2-1
abundance: many
CDR3nt: TGTGCCAGCAGCCCCCGGACTAGCGGGAAGCCCTGGGATGAGCAGTTCTTC
CDR3aa: CASSPRTSGKPWDEQFF

v_gene: TRBV12-3/TRBV12-4
d_gene: -
j_gene: TRBJ2-2
abundance: medium-sized
CDR3nt: TGTGCCAGCAGTTTACGCCTAGCCGGGGAGCTGTTTTTT
CDR3aa: CASSLRLAGELFF

v_gene: TRBV4-3
d_gene: -
j_gene: TRBJ2-1
abundance: many
CDR3nt: TGCGCCAGCAGCCAAGAGAAGCTAGCGTACAATGAGCAGTTCTTC
CDR3aa: CASSQEKLAYNEQFF

v_gene: TRBV12-3/TRBV12-4
d_gene: TRBD1
j_gene: TRBJ1-1
abundance: -
CDR3nt: TGTGCCAGCAGTACGGGACAGGGACCCACTGAAGCTTACTTT
CDR3aa: CASSTGQGPTEAYF

v_gene: TRBV27
d_gene: TRBD2
j_gene: TRBJ2-4
abundance: -
CDR3nt: TGTGCCAGCAGTTTGAAGCTTCGGGGGGGCATTCAGTACTTC
CDR3aa: CASSLKLRGGIQYF

v_gene: TRBV12-3/TRBV12-4
d_gene: -
j_gene: TRBJ1-3
abundance: many
CDR3nt: TGTGCCAGCACCCACGGGGGAAACACCATATATTTT
CDR3aa: CASTHGGNTIYF

v_gene: TRBV2
d_gene: -
j_gene: TRBJ2-2
abundance: many
CDR3nt: TGTGCCAGCAGTCTCCTACTCCTCGGGGAGCTGTTTTTT
CDR3aa: CASSLLLLGELFF

v_gene: TRBV7-2
d_gene: -
j_gene: TRBJ2-2
abundance: -
CDR3nt: TGTGCCAGCAGCTCCCTCAGGGGCGGCCCCGGGGGGGAGCTGTTTTTT
CDR3aa: CASSSLRGGPGGELFF

v_gene: TRBV6-1
d_gene: -
j_gene: TRBJ2-1
abundance: many
CDR3nt: TGTGCCAGCAGTGAAGGATTAGCCACCTACAATGAGCAGTTCTTC
CDR3aa: CASSEGLATYNEQFF

v_gene: TRBV2
d_gene: -
j_gene: TRBJ2-1
abundance: many
CDR3nt: TGTGCCAGCACTCTCCAGGGTAGCTACAATGAGCAGTTCTTC
CDR3aa: CASTLQGSYNEQFF

v_gene: TRBV2
d_gene: -
j_gene: TRBJ1-6
abundance: many
CDR3nt: TGTGCCAGCAGTGATGACAGCTCCTATAATTCACCCCTCCACTTT
CDR3aa: CASSDDSSYNSPLHF